Reported below is one TCR beta chain. It has no known antigen specificity. One base away there is no much larger clone; base qualities are not given. The method behind the library was the immunoSEQ multiplex PCR assay. A mixture of 60 forward primers for TCR Vbeta segments and 13 reverse primers for TCR Jbeta segments was used in the multiplex PCR. A multiplex PCR assay on genomic DNA amplified the CDR3 region of rearranged TCR beta genes. The amplified TCR beta libraries were sequenced on the Illumina HiSeq System as 87-base-pair reads. Per the original workflow: A later analysis tallied roughly 78 million unique TCR beta chains across the approximately 670 repertoires, and around 9.9 million of those chains were shared by two or more donors. Raw reads were error-corrected and collapsed into unique sequences by a nearest-neighbor algorithm in which closely related sequences were merged to remove PCR and sequencing errors. Alignment of CDR3 sequences to IMGT reference sequences was used to assign V, D and J gene segments. For a sequence to be retained, a match of at least six nucleotides was required to both a V gene segment and a J gene segment. Rearrangements were classified as productive when the CDR3 lacked stop codons and remained in frame with V and J, and all other rearrangements were classified as non-productive. CDR3 was defined according to IMGT convention as the region running from the second conserved V-encoded cysteine to the conserved J-encoded phenylalanine. In an earlier analysis of more than 550 of the donors, sequences lacking an unambiguous match to a single V gene segment were excluded. An earlier analysis of several hundred of the donors called V segments functional above 56.7% productive rearrangements and segregating when the between-donor standard deviation exceeded 5%. To diagnose cytomegalovirus status from the catalog of TCR beta chain sequences, a statistical classification framework was built. V and J gene assignment, in a later analysis, came from comparing TCR nucleotide sequences with IMGT/GENE-DB human TR gene sequences. The TCRdist pipeline was used in a later analysis to assign CDR3 sequences and most-parsimonious VDJ recombination scenarios. In a later analysis, each TCR beta chain was defined by its CDR3 amino acid sequence together with its V-gene family, and reads without a unique V-gene family were excluded. A later analysis removed several hundred highly shared, low-generation-probability nucleotide sequences to deal with suspected cross-contamination and a sequencing artifact. In a later analysis, a clonal expansion index for each public chain was calculated from normalized within-repertoire ranks of inferred template counts. In a later analysis, generation probabilities were computed with a VDJ recombination model fitted to out-of-frame rearrangements, and the resulting probabilities were checked against IGoR. Hypergeometric tests were used in a later analysis to score TCR-TCR, TCR-HLA and TCR-CMV co-occurrence, with a repertoire-size bias correction applied to the TCR pairs. In a later analysis, false discovery rates were estimated by permuting HLA or CMV assignments 20 times. In a later analysis, co-occurring TCRs were grouped using DBSCAN, with TCRdist sequence similarity added in when clustering inside HLA-allele-positive subsets. For co-occurrence clustering, repertoires with fewer than 30,000 or more than 120,000 public chains were excluded, along with roughly 5 repertoires with anomalous nucleotide sharing. This is the immuneACCESS table as TCRdb keeps it, with only in-frame sequences that have V and J called. A part of the clones is gone; compared with another copy, unresolved V genes explain less than half, and the rest is unexplained. V, J and clone size were drawn from that table, and D and trimming were deduced from the DNA. The table for this sample lists some 150,000 clones; roughly four fifths of them were counted only once. About 4.4% of the sample belongs to the ten largest clones.

The cohort comprised several hundred healthy bone marrow donors. At the time of sampling, every cohort member was nominally healthy, though immune exposures that went unrecorded were likely present. The donor tested CMV seronegative and was one of the 352 seronegative cohort members. A peripheral blood sample was collected from each donor, and TCR beta sequencing was performed on peripheral blood mononuclear cells. Genomic DNA was extracted from the blood cell samples with the Qiagen DNeasy Blood Extraction Kit. This record belongs to a study of cytomegalovirus exposure and HLA in healthy donors (dated by TCRdb to about 2017). General notes on the study: In an earlier analysis of 550 to 750 of the donors, around 300 Gb of sequence data and just under 120 million unique TCR beta sequences from roughly 190 million T cells were reported. Four to six DR-DQ haplotypes were handled as single units for association and clustering, since linkage in the cohort was strong. To predict cytomegalovirus infection status, the study combined high-throughput TCR immunosequencing, statistical association of individual TCRs with disease status, and machine learning. Typing coverage differed by locus: A, B, C, DRB1 and DQB1 were typed in about 629-640 donors, DQA1 in about 550, DPA1 in approximately 610, and DPB1 in approximately 450. Along with the roughly 670-subject first cohort, a separate validation cohort of over 90 different subjects was used. The aim of the study was to test whether cataloging public T cell receptors could identify signatures of past pathogen exposure. To decide whether each TCR beta V gene segment behaved as functional or pseudogenic, an earlier analysis of several hundred of the donors relied on high-throughput TCR beta sequencing. On average, about 240,000 unique TCR beta nucleotide sequences were sequenced per donor among a few hundred genotyped donors of the cohort, with 15% to 20% of those sequences being non-productive. Alongside the repertoire data, information on donor age, sex, ethnicity and CMV serostatus was compiled. The genetic ancestry cluster associated with self-reported Caucasian donors included 81% of the roughly 400 genotyped donors. The study profiled the T cell repertoires of hundreds of subjects by immunosequencing and related them to cytomegalovirus serostatus. Every repertoire in the discovery cohort had been generated on one and the same sequencing platform. Genome-wide SNP genotypes for about 65% of the 666 donors were used in a later genetic analysis, which treated that subset as a discovery cohort. The later analysis used no new phenotypic data to find candidate immune exposures, relying instead on TCR beta sequences and their occurrence across donors. In a later analysis, previously published TCR beta repertoires from 500 to 750 donors were re-analyzed and high-resolution HLA genotyping was added so that TCR occurrence patterns could be studied. HLA typing covered class I and class II loci at four-digit resolution. Roughly 300 gigabases of sequencing data and about 92 million unique TCR sequences made up an early release that covered around 640 HLA-typed donors.

General study outcomes and caveats: Several of the top co-occurrence clusters appeared to be linked to parvovirus B19, influenza, CMV and Epstein-Barr virus, according to a later analysis. While some public TCRs were present in many individuals, most TCR sequences turned up only very rarely across donors. CMV serostatus was the only immune exposure information available for the cohort. The study listed approximately 160 TCR beta chains as associated with cytomegalovirus. V-gene and J-gene trimming of TCR beta chains was associated with a missense DCLRE1C variant in a later genetic analysis, and the association was replicated in an independent cohort. An earlier analysis of approximately 540 of the donors showed that most TCR beta V segments appeared in productive rearrangements either about 87% or about 30% of the time, which broadly matched IMGT annotations. The 87-base-pair reads could not distinguish some IMGT-functional V segments, including TRBV6-2 and TRBV6-3, so those segments were excluded. The cohort was sequenced for TCR beta chains only, and without alpha or paired-chain data the features that could be detected were limited. Because some donors lacked HLA typing at each locus, the association tests relied only on the typed subset. A later analysis found that HLA-associated TCR beta chains were more clonally expanded and had lower generation probabilities than equally common non-associated chains. In vitro tests confirmed that a few of the cytomegalovirus-associated TCR beta chains recognize cytomegalovirus antigens. The presence/absence analyses assumed that sequencing depth was roughly uniform across donors, and that assumption may not be true. The earlier analysis of almost 600 of the donors excluded some 16 rarely observed V segments, including chromosome 9 orphons, because counts were too low. According to a later analysis, TCR association rates differed among HLA loci, with DRB1 alleles showing the most associated TCRs and HLA-C alleles showing the fewest. Correlated functional status among segregating V segments might reflect linkage disequilibrium, but an unknown experimental factor could not be ruled out. According to the authors, the approach could potentially be generalized to other disease states and immunological phenotypes. In a later genetic analysis, fewer N-insertions in productive TCRs were reported among donors in an Asian-associated ancestry cluster than the roughly 670-donor mean. A further reported finding was that TCR beta sequences accurately predicted the HLA-A and HLA-B alleles for most subjects in the first cohort. A later analysis found that most CMV-associated TCR beta chains appeared HLA-restricted, with HLA associations seemingly driven largely by CMV exposure. A group of highly shared sequence variants was considered likely to be a technical artifact of the sequencing pipeline. In both the original and validation cohorts, the classifier was reported to diagnose cytomegalovirus status with high specificity and sensitivity. When HLA alleles, especially DR and DQ, strongly co-occurred, attributing TCR associations to individual alleles was difficult. A later analysis associated 15,000 or so TCR beta sequences with specific HLA alleles at a false discovery rate of 0.05.

As encoded in the germline V gene (reference sequence), CDR1 is SGHNT while CDR2 is YYREEE. CDR3 length: 19 amino acids, cysteine to phenylalanine. CDR3 DNA is the only sequence kept; it has 57 bases, read in frame from the first base. V and J are trimmed by 3 bases and 0 bases, and the gene matches miss 9 bases of the junction. Sequencing was done on a sample of PBMCs. The rearranged segments are TRBV5-4 and TRBJ2-5, with 15 junctional bases fitting TRBD2. The TCR was taken from a man in his forties or fifties in good health and CMV-seronegative. The nucleotides read TGTGCCAGCAGCTCACACCCCAGGACTAGCGGGGGGGACCAAGAGACCCAGTACTTC. This yields the protein CASSSHPRTSGGDQETQYF.